These 23 T cell receptor beta chains originate from one sample sequenced in a study of T cell repertoires in cytomegalovirus infection. TCRdb ran MiXCR on the reads and lists one entry per CDR3 protein. The sample lists around 180,000 distinct CDR3 sequences, approximately 19% occurring once. The sample was PBMCs. Receptor source: a human donor in good health (CMV status not recorded). Some clones in this sample may be carry-over from other donors' samples.

This chain connects TRBV19 to TRBJ2-7, with D unclear. The germline V gene has CDR1 LNHDA and CDR2 SQIVND (reference sequence). V dropped 2 bases and J dropped 2 bases, with 7 bases sitting between them. The CDR3 spans 13 residues. The DNA for the CDR3 is TGTGCCAGTAGTATAACAGAAACCTACGAGCAGTACTTC. Translated: CASSITETYEQYF.

This clonotype has at least ten counts. The chain combines TRBV6-1 with TRBJ1-1, with TRBD1 as a possible D gene (6 bases). The CDR3 runs to 14 residues. Per germline, CDR1 MNHNS and CDR2 SASEGT. V dropped 3 bases and J dropped 2 bases, with 10 bases sitting between them. The CDR3 here is CASSDRDTNTEAFF. CDR3 DNA sequence: TGTGCCAGCAGTGACCGGGACACCAACACTGAAGCTTTCTTT.

J is TRBJ2-1 and V is TRBV27, with TRBD2 matching 7 bases. Trimming removed 3 bases from V and 3 bases from J; junction bases left unmatched: 5. Germline CDR1 is MNHEY and CDR2 is SMNVEV (reference sequence). There are 15 residues in the CDR3. CDR3 in DNA: TGTGCCAGCAGTTTGGATCGGGGGGACTACAATGAGCAGTTCTTC. Translation: CASSLDRGDYNEQFF.

This rearrangement joins TRBV15 to TRBJ2-2; TRBD2 might be the D (6 bases). The germline V gene encodes CDR1 LNHNV and CDR2 YYDKDF (reference sequence). This CDR3 region has 15 residues. V was pared by 10 bases and J by 3 bases, with 18 bases between. The CDR3 is CASGTGTYYTGELFF. The CDR3 bases are TGTGCCAGCGGGACCGGGACTTACTACACCGGGGAGCTGTTTTTT.

This rearrangement joins TRBV3-1 to TRBJ1-2; the D is unclear. V gave up 0 bases and J gave up 8 bases, with 13 bases separating them. Germline loops: CDR1 LGHDT, CDR2 YNNKEL (reference sequence). The CDR3 covers 14 residues. The CDR3 loop is CASSQDRGSRGYTF. CDR3 DNA: TGTGCCAGCAGCCAAGATCGGGGAAGCCGAGGCTACACCTTC.

This sequence joins TRBV18 and TRBJ1-3, with a weak D call TRBD1 (6 bases). From germline, CDR1 is KGHSH and CDR2 LQKENI. Trimming cost V 6 bases and J 0 bases, with 12 bases left between them. The CDR3 sequence is 15 residues long. DNA for the CDR3: TGTGCCAGCTCGCAGGACAGAATCTCTGGAAACACCATATATTTT. Translation gives CASSQDRISGNTIYF.

The V gene is TRBV19, the J gene TRBJ1-5; D perhaps matches TRBD1 (5 bases). Trimming pared 5 bases from V and 3 bases from J, leaving 11 bases between. Germline lookup yields CDR1 LNHDA and CDR2 SQIVND (reference sequence). The CDR3 consists of 14 residues. The CDR3 protein is CASSRDAYNQPQHF. As DNA, the CDR3 is TGTGCCAGTAGTCGGGACGCCTACAATCAGCCCCAGCATTTT.

With regard to this clonotype: A clone one base away is much larger, so this may be a read error. This chain connects TRBV19 to TRBJ1-3; D is undetermined. Germline CDR1 and CDR2: LNHDA and SQIVND (reference sequence). The CDR3 has 15 residues. The DNA for the CDR3 is TGTGTCAGTACCCCGGACGCCAGCTCTGGAAACACCATATATTTT. Protein: CVSTPDASSGNTIYF.

This clonotype was seen many times. This sequence joins TRBV7-2 and TRBJ2-7; D possibly corresponds to TRBD2 (5 bases). The V gene's germline CDR1 is SGHTA and CDR2 FQGNSA. CDR3 size: 12 residues. Trimming removed 4 bases from V and 4 bases from J, with 8 bases in between. As DNA, the CDR3 is TGTGCCAGCAGCTACGGGATTTACGAGCAGTACTTC. Residues: CASSYGIYEQYF.

The chain couples TRBV12-3 or TRBV12-4 to TRBJ2-1, with TRBD2 as a possible D gene (6 bases). Between the trimmed V and J ends, which lost 8 bases and 0 bases, there was a span of 8 bases. The CDR3 covers 13 residues. The CDR3 DNA is TGTGCCAGCCCCGGGAGCTCCTACAATGAGCAGTTCTTC. Translating gives CASPGSSYNEQFF.

This clonotype was counted between two and nine times. The chain has TRBV4-3 and TRBJ2-2, with TRBD1 matching 7 bases. V dropped 4 bases and J dropped 3; count of bases not matched to a gene: 8. The CDR3 loop spans 16 amino acids. The germline V gene has CDR1 LGHNA and CDR2 YSLEER. CDR3 protein: CASSPYRGQDTGELFF. CDR3 bases: TGCGCCAGCAGCCCGTACAGGGGCCAGGACACCGGGGAGCTGTTTTTT.

The genes are TRBV6-1 and TRBJ1-2; the D gene is possibly TRBD1 (5 bases). Trimming took 2 bases from V and 6 from J, leaving 13 bases between them. CDR3 length: 14 residues. Germline CDR1 is MNHNS and CDR2 is SASEGT. In DNA, the CDR3 is TGTGCCAGCAGTGAAAGGTCAGGGCGGGATGGCTACACCTTC. The encoded protein is CASSERSGRDGYTF.

This clonotype has a handful of counts. The rearrangement uses TRBV29-1 and TRBJ2-5, with D perhaps TRBD2 (7 bases). Germline CDR1 is SQVTM and CDR2 is ANQGSEA. The CDR3 sequence is 13 residues long. Trimming removed 6 bases at V and 5 bases at J, with 16 bases between. As DNA, the CDR3 is TGCAGCGTATCGTCGGGGGGCCTTGAGACCCAGTACTTC. Its translation is CSVSSGGLETQYF.

The chain employs TRBV28 and TRBJ1-1; D is uncertain. Germline CDR1 reads MDHEN; CDR2 reads SYDVKM. The CDR3 length is 15 residues. Trimming removed 5 bases at V and 0 bases at J, with 13 bases between. In DNA form, the CDR3 reads TGTGCCAGCAGTGAAACACAGCTCATGAACACTGAAGCTTTCTTT. Its translation is CASSETQLMNTEAFF.

This clonotype was seen only a few times. This chain joins TRBV7-8 and TRBJ1-2; no clear D. The CDR3 runs 13 residues. The germline V and J ends were trimmed by 6 bases and 4 bases, with 12 bases remaining between them. Germline V gives CDR1 SGHVS, CDR2 FQNEAQ. This CDR3 reads CASSSPPGYGYTF. The CDR3 DNA reads TGTGCCAGCAGTAGTCCTCCGGGCTATGGCTACACCTTC.

This rearrangement joins TRBV7-4 to TRBJ2-7; 7 positions match TRBD1. This CDR3 comprises 15 residues. V shed 2 bases, J shed 2 bases, and the junction held 6 bases outside the gene matches. Germline V gene lookup returns CDR1 SGHVT and CDR2 SQSDAQ. CDR3 sequence reads: CASSLSQGDPYEQYF. CDR3 nucleotides: TGTGCCAGCAGCTTATCCCAGGGGGATCCCTACGAGCAGTACTTC.

The rearrangement joins TRBV7-4 to TRBJ1-2; no clear D gene. Germline assignment: CDR1 SGHVT and CDR2 SQSDAQ. V gave up 7 bases and J gave up 4 bases, with 10 bases separating them. The CDR3 contains 12 residues. CDR3 coding DNA: TGTGCCAGCACTGACTCAGTCTATGGCTACACCTTC. It translates to CASTDSVYGYTF.

The sample holds many counts of this clonotype. This chain connects TRBV7-6 to TRBJ1-6; D not resolved. With 0 bases removed from V and 7 bases from J, the gap between germline ends came to 13 bases. The CDR3 is 16 residues long. Germline CDR1 reads SGHVS; CDR2 reads FNYEAQ. For the CDR3, the DNA is TGTGCCAGCAGCTTAGCCTCAGTGGGGAGGAATTCACCCCTCCACTTT. Translating gives CASSLASVGRNSPLHF.

The V and J genes are TRBV6-2 or TRBV6-3 and TRBJ2-1; D may be TRBD2 (6 bases). Germline CDR1 is MNHEY and CDR2 is SVGEGT. This CDR3 is 14 amino acids long. Trimming stripped 5 bases from V and 8 bases from J, with 16 bases between. CDR3 bases: TGTGCCAGCAGTGACCGACTAGGTTCCGATGAGCAGTTCTTC. Translated, it gives CASSDRLGSDEQFF.

This clonotype occurred a few times. This chain connects TRBV19 to TRBJ1-2; 9 bases are a match to TRBD1. Germline V gene sequence: CDR1 LNHDA, CDR2 SQIVND (reference sequence). J lost 8 bases, V lost 9 bases, and 10 bases had no gene match. This CDR3 region has 13 residues. CDR3 DNA sequence: TGTGCCAGCCACCGGGACAGGGTTTACGGCTACACCTTC. The encoded protein is CASHRDRVYGYTF.

This clonotype occurred a few times. J is TRBJ2-1 and V is TRBV12-3 or TRBV12-4, with TRBD2 matching over 8 bases. The CDR3 sequence is 15 residues long. Trimming removed 3 bases from V and 6 bases from J; junction bases left unmatched: 7. This CDR3 is CASSFRGGRINEQFF. The CDR3 nucleotides are TGTGCCAGCAGTTTCCGCGGGGGGCGGATCAATGAGCAGTTCTTC.

This clonotype was seen ten or more times. The chain links TRBV11-1 to TRBJ2-1; no definite D call. The germline V and J ends were trimmed by 1 base and 7 bases, with 11 bases remaining between them. Germline V gene lookup returns CDR1 SGHAT and CDR2 FQDESV (reference sequence). The CDR3 sequence is 14 residues long. CDR3 amino acids: CASSLGYGENEQFF. The DNA of the CDR3 is TGTGCCAGCAGCTTAGGGTATGGAGAAAATGAGCAGTTCTTC.

This clonotype was found a few times. CDR3 amino acids: CASSPQGGLNTEAFF. CDR3 nucleotides: TGTGCCAGCTCACCACAGGGAGGGTTGAACACTGAAGCTTTCTTT. This rearrangement joins TRBV18 to TRBJ1-1, with unresolved D. The CDR3 consists of 15 residues. V was clipped by 1 base and J by 0 bases, with 9 bases between them. The V gene's germline CDR1 is KGHSH and CDR2 LQKENI.